This T cell receptor (beta chain) was recovered during a study of T cell responses to AZD1222 COVID-19 vaccine (dated by TCRdb to the early 2020s). For the study in its entirety: TCR sequencing covered over 230 trial participants: approximately 200 given two doses of AZD1222 and 26 given two doses of MenACWY control vaccine. Trial participants were enrolled into age subgroups of 18-55, 56-69 and 70-plus years, which contained roughly 140, 27 and 60 TCR-sequenced participants, respectively.

The CDR3 regions of human TCRbeta chains were analyzed by immunosequencing. As for how the authors treated the data: Repertoire TCRs were checked for matches against a reference library of SARS-CoV-2-specific TCRs that had been generated using the MIRA antigen-specificity platform. Breadth was defined as the fraction of unique TCRs that were SARS-CoV-2-associated. Depth was defined as the fraction of total T cells that were SARS-CoV-2-associated. Using the MIRA data, every spike-specific TCR was mapped to the spike region that the TCR reacted to and assigned to either a CD4 or a CD8 class. Log10-transformed breadth and depth values were compared by one-way ANOVA with Sidak's multiple comparisons tests. Imported from immuneACCESS, the table was reduced by TCRdb to in-frame sequences with V and J called. These copies leave out some clones; in studies compared against another copy, an unresolved V gene accounts for under half, and the cause of the remainder is not known. That table furnishes V, J and clone size, whereas the DNA furnished D and trimming. The sample data list 27,000 or so clones, and approximately 90% of these were observed just once. The ten largest make up 7.5% to 10% of the sample.

Regarding this clone: The antigen it recognizes is unknown. The sample holds no much larger clone one base away, and base qualities are not on file.

CDR1 and CDR2 are read off the germline V gene (reference sequence) as GTSNPN and SVGIG. The CDR3, from cysteine to phenylalanine, totals 14 residues. Solely the CDR3 DNA is kept, with 42 bases framed from the first base. V lost 2 bases and J lost 1 base; the stretch between them is 9 bases long. Here is what the overall study found, with its caveats: No day 14 peak-response samples were available, so repertoires were characterized only after the peak T cell response. After two AZD1222 doses, spike-specific TCR breadth and depth were significantly higher than at day 0 and than in MenACWY recipients. Participants were mostly white British, with more females than males. The authors suggested clonal diversity may have been underestimated. Only six or seven AZD1222 recipients were SARS-CoV-2 seropositive at baseline, limiting conclusions about previously exposed vaccinees. The 56-69-year group was small, and its depth increase did not reach significance, likely because of low power. The whole spike protein was spanned by vaccine-associated CD4 TCRs, and dominant responses were seen in regions 160-218 and 743-854. Nearly half of unique spike-specific TCRs reportedly recognized epitopes outside regions mutated in the B.1.351 and B.1.1.7 variants.

Per the publication, the time point label means: about 28 days (+/-7) after the second vaccine dose. Because spike-specific TCR depth and breadth did not differ between the two schedules, AZD1222 recipients who got a second dose at roughly 4 weeks were pooled with those who got a second dose at roughly 12 weeks. The vaccinee samples were drawn from two UK trials, COV001 and COV002, one of which was a single-blind randomized controlled phase 2/3 trial testing AZD1222 (ChAdOx1 nCoV-19) in healthy adults. Trial participant PBMC samples were collected at day 0 and day 28 after the second dose for TCRbeta chain sequencing.

This sample comprised peripheral blood, obtained 28 days after the second AZD1222 dose. This receptor was taken from an adult who received the AZD1222 COVID-19 vaccine. Recombination joined TRBV30 with TRBJ1-5; no D segment can be confidently identified. The CDR3: CAWSRLRSNQPQHF. In nucleotide form, the sequence is TGTGCCTGGAGTCGTTTGAGGAGCAATCAGCCCCAGCATTTT.